Listed below are T cell receptor beta chains from one sample, sequenced in a study of prognosis after radiotherapy for stage I lung cancer. TCRdb called the multiplex PCR reads again in MiXCR, with one record for every CDR3 protein. Among under 20,000 distinct CDR3 sequences listed, about 40% were seen once. The specimen was PBMCs, collected before or after stereotactic body radiation therapy (not recorded which). Source of these receptors: a donor over 45 with non-small cell lung cancer. Each CDR3 is given without its conserved first and last residue.

>TRBJ2-1|TRBV28
ASSTISGTGVYEQF
>TRBJ2-1|TRBV24-1
ATSDRRLAGGYNEQF
>TRBJ1-2|TRBV2
ASNPGRYGYT
>TRBJ2-2|TRBV6-1
ASRTGTANTGELF
>TRBJ2-5|TRBV7-9
ASSPDRGPRETQY
>TRBJ2-3|TRBV2
ASWREWGTDTQY
>TRBJ2-5|TRBV24-1
ATSDSGTETQY
>TRBJ2-7|TRBV28
ASSLPGSSYEQY
>TRBJ1-4|TRBV27
ASSKRRGWGTGVEKLF
>TRBJ2-7|TRBV7-2
ASSLRAGGTEQY
>TRBJ2-3|TRBV20-1
SATYTDTQY
>TRBJ2-7|TRBV5-4
ASSLTGARDEQY
>TRBJ2-1|TRBV20-1
SAGRLAGVYNNEQF
>TRBJ2-1|TRBV12-3/TRBV12-4
ASSSSLGQGGTEQF
>TRBJ2-3|TRBV6-2/TRBV6-3
ASSTRTSATDTQY
>TRBJ2-3|TRBV7-9
ASSLAQGAFLTDTQY
>TRBJ2-7|TRBV27
ASSLTGTYEQY
>TRBJ2-5|TRBV4-1
ASSKGQGELETQY
>TRBJ1-6|TRBV20-1
SASPLGDYNSPLH
>TRBJ2-7|TRBV27
ASSFNPGTGAYEQY
>TRBJ2-2|TRBV13
ASSLASGGLNTGELF
>TRBJ2-2|TRBV5-4
ASSWDSIGGELF
>TRBJ1-6|TRBV4-2
ASSQDFYSLTGSPLH
>TRBJ2-3|TRBV24-1
ATSVRYSDTQY
>TRBJ2-3|TRBV6-5
ASSYGTSDTDTQY
>TRBJ1-1|TRBV10-3
AISESGGTEAF
>TRBJ1-2|TRBV6-2/TRBV6-3
ASSYSNSQGGGYT
>TRBJ1-3|TRBV5-1
ASSTSGTGSRNTIY
>TRBJ2-3|TRBV15
ATSRDPGDTQY
>TRBJ2-3|TRBV7-2
ASSLGSRGWGSGTDTQY
>TRBJ2-7|TRBV12-3/TRBV12-4
ASNRGGFGLLSSYEQY
>TRBJ1-2|TRBV5-4
ASSSGPLNYGYT
>TRBJ2-3|TRBV20-1
SASLLAGDTDTQY
>TRBJ2-2|TRBV18
ASSPLPGGTGELF
>TRBJ1-3|TRBV19
ASSPTSGTVNTLY
>TRBJ1-6|TRBV5-1
ASSLEYRSDSPLH
>TRBJ1-4|TRBV19
ASSLHEAGANEKLF
>TRBJ2-7|TRBV5-5
ASSFPGSYEQY
>TRBJ1-4|TRBV5-1
ASSFTGGREKLF
>TRBJ2-3|TRBV4-1
ASSRGRVGTSGAADTQY
>TRBJ2-2|TRBV4-1
ASSQEPGGVGRNTGELF
>TRBJ2-7|TRBV20-1
SARGTFISYEQY
>TRBJ2-1|TRBV6-9
ASSYRGGGEQF
>TRBJ1-1|TRBV28
ANSIGLRRTEAF
>TRBJ2-2|TRBV6-2/TRBV6-3
ASTYWGFGTGELF
>TRBJ2-7|TRBV5-1
ASSLNHEQY
>TRBJ1-5|TRBV6-2/TRBV6-3
ASSRQGINNQPQH
>TRBJ1-2|TRBV7-6
ASSLGGDGYT
>TRBJ1-5|TRBV27
ASSFEGFLSPQH